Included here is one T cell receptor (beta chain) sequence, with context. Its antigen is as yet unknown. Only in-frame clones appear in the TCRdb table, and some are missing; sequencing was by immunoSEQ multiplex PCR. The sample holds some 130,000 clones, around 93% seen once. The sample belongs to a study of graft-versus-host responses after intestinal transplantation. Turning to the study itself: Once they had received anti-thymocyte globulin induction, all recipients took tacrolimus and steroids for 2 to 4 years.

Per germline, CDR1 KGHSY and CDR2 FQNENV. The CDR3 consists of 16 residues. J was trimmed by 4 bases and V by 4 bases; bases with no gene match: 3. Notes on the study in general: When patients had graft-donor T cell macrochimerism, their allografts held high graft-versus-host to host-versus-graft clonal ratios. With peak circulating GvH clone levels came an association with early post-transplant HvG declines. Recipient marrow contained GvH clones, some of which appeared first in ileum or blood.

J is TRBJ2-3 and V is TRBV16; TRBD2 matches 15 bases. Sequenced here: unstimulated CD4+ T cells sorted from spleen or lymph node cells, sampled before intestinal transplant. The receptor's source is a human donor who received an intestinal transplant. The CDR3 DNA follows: TGTGCCAGCAGCCCTCGGACTAGCGGGAGGGCAGATACGCAGTATTTT. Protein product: CASSPRTSGRADTQYF.